The rows below give T cell receptor beta chains drawn from one sample of a study of identical twins. Each CDR3 protein is one row after TCRdb ran MiXCR on the 5' RACE reads. Of 1.5 million to 2 million distinct CDR3 sequences in the sample, roughly a third were seen once. Specimen: cord blood. Source of these receptors: a newborn girl in good health. The CDR3 runs from the conserved cysteine through the conserved F or W. The order of the fields is clone size, V gene, J gene, D gene, CDR3 DNA, CDR3 protein. D genes are given only for firm matches. The size entry is marked missing in some rows and otherwise reads once, few, many or a size class.

size: -
V: TRBV20-1
J: TRBJ2-5
D: TRBD2
DNA: TGCAGTGCTAGAGCTTCGACTAGCGGGAGTTTGGAGACCCAGTACTTC
CDR3: CSARASTSGSLETQYF

size: -
V: TRBV12-3/TRBV12-4
J: TRBJ2-4
D: -
DNA: TGTGCCAGCAGACCCGCAGGGGGGCAAAGAAACATTCAGTACTTC
CDR3: CASRPAGGQRNIQYF

size: -
V: TRBV5-1
J: TRBJ1-1
D: -
DNA: TGCGCCAGCAGCTTGGCCAGAGGGCTGGGGGAAGCTTTCTTT
CDR3: CASSLARGLGEAFF

size: -
V: TRBV5-1
J: TRBJ2-3
D: TRBD1
DNA: TGCGCCAGCTCCGGTACAGGGGAGGATACGCAGTATTTT
CDR3: CASSGTGEDTQYF

size: -
V: TRBV5-1
J: TRBJ2-7
D: -
DNA: TGCGCCAGCCGAGGGCAGGGCCGCGAGCAGTACTTC
CDR3: CASRGQGREQYF

size: many
V: TRBV3-1
J: TRBJ2-6
D: TRBD1
DNA: TGTGCCAGCAGCCAACAGGGGGCTGGGGCCAACGTCCTGACTTTC
CDR3: CASSQQGAGANVLTF

size: -
V: TRBV29-1
J: TRBJ1-2
D: -
DNA: TGCAGCGTTGAAATCCAGGGTGGCTACACCTTC
CDR3: CSVEIQGGYTF

size: -
V: TRBV7-9
J: TRBJ2-1
D: TRBD2
DNA: TGTGCCAGCAGCGACCCACTAGCGGCCTCCTACAATGAGCAGTTCTTC
CDR3: CASSDPLAASYNEQFF

size: -
V: TRBV7-9
J: TRBJ1-2
D: -
DNA: TGTGCCACCATGGGACTGCTCGGGAACTATGGCTACACCTTC
CDR3: CATMGLLGNYGYTF

size: -
V: TRBV15
J: TRBJ2-5
D: -
DNA: TGTGCCACCTGGAGGCTCGGGGAGACCCAGTACTTC
CDR3: CATWRLGETQYF